This TCR beta chain emerged from a study of T cell repertoires in cytomegalovirus infection (dated 2019 in TCRdb). About the study as a whole: Because public TCR beta signatures pointed to carriage of CMV infection together with the matching HLA type, the HLA type of each donor mattered for the analysis. Overall results and qualifications from the work: The ex vivo response was dominated by HLA-C-restricted CMV-specific TCR beta clonotypes, which also provided the single most frequent clonotype in two of eight donors. Cumulative frequency of public TCR beta family members discriminated carriers of CMV infection plus the relevant HLA type in this cohort and an independent approximately 400-donor cohort.

TCRdb lists the instrument as Illumina HiSeq 1500. TCRdb passed the public sequencing reads through fastp at Q25 and MiXCR, retaining productive beta sequences. Rows are unified per CDR3 protein, each entry keeping the most common DNA and genes. This sample gives about 450,000 distinct CDR3 sequences in total; 30% to 40% of them show up just once. The ten biggest clones cover about an eighth of the sample. As for this clonotype: Its recognized antigen is unknown. No per-base quality is available; no much larger clone lies one base away.

The germline V gene supplies CDR1 MDHEN and CDR2 SYDVKM. The germline V end is reduced by 1 base and the J end by 10 bases; junction bases left unmatched: 7. The CDR3 holds 15 amino acids from the cysteine to the phenylalanine. The sequence is cut down to CDR3 DNA, 45 bases in frame from base 1. The receptor's source is a human donor in good health (CMV status not recorded). Some clones in this sample may be carry-over from other donors' samples. Sequenced sample: PBMCs. The chain employs TRBV28 and TRBJ1-4; TRBD1 fits 9 bases in the junction. The CDR3 region reads CASSLSGQGEPKLFF. The DNA sequence is TGTGCCAGCAGTTTATCGGGACAGGGCGAGCCAAAACTGTTTTTT. With the rest looked up from the reference TRBV28 and TRBJ1-4 genes rather than sequenced, the full variable domain is DVKVTQSSRYLVKRTGEKVFLECVQDMDHENMFWYRQDPGLGLRLIYFSYDVKMKEKGDIPEGYSVSREKKERFSLILESASTNQTSMYLCASSLSGQGEPKLFFGSGTQLSVL.